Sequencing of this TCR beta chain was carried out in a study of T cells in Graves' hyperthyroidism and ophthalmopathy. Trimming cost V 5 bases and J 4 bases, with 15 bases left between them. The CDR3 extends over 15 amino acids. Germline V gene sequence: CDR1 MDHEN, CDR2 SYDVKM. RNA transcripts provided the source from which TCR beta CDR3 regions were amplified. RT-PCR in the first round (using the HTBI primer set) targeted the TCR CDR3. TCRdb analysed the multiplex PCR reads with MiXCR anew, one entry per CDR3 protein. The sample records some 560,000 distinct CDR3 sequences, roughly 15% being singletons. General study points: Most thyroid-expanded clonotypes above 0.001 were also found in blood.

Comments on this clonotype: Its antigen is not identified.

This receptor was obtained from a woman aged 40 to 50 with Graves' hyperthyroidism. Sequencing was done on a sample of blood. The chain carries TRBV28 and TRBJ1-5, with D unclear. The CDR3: CASSPPGGLNQPQHF. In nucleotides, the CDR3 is TGTGCCAGCAGTCCCCCGGGTGGGTTAAATCAGCCCCAGCATTTT. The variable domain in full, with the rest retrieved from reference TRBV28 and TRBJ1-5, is DVKVTQSSRYLVKRTGEKVFLECVQDMDHENMFWYRQDPGLGLRLIYFSYDVKMKEKGDIPEGYSVSREKKERFSLILESASTNQTSMYLCASSPPGGLNQPQHFGDGTRLSIL.